This T cell receptor beta chain was recorded in a study of human T cells and chemical hapten exposure. TCRdb redid the calling of the RACE reads with MiXCR, one entry per CDR3 protein. The data show tens of thousands of distinct CDR3 sequences, 10% to 13% seen once. CDR1 and CDR2 from the germline V gene are DFQATT and SNEGSKA (reference sequence). The CDR3 consists of 15 residues. Time point described: patch test 1, 2 weeks after DPC sensitization. The treatment is: therapeutic diphenylcyclopropenone sensitization with weekly scalp DPC. This clonotype was recorded a few times. At one boundary the junction diverges from the germline segment, which might be a read error.

The V gene is TRBV20-1, the J gene TRBJ1-6, with TRBD1 identical over 9 bases. The sequence derives from a man aged 40-49 years with alopecia areata. Some clones in this sample may be carry-over from other donors' samples. The specimen comprised whole blood, sampled in connection with sensitization to the hapten diphenylcyclopropenone (DPC). This CDR3 reads CSARGAQGANSPLHF. The CDR3 DNA is TGCAGCGCTAGAGGGGCACAGGGGGCCAATTCACCCCTCCACTTT.